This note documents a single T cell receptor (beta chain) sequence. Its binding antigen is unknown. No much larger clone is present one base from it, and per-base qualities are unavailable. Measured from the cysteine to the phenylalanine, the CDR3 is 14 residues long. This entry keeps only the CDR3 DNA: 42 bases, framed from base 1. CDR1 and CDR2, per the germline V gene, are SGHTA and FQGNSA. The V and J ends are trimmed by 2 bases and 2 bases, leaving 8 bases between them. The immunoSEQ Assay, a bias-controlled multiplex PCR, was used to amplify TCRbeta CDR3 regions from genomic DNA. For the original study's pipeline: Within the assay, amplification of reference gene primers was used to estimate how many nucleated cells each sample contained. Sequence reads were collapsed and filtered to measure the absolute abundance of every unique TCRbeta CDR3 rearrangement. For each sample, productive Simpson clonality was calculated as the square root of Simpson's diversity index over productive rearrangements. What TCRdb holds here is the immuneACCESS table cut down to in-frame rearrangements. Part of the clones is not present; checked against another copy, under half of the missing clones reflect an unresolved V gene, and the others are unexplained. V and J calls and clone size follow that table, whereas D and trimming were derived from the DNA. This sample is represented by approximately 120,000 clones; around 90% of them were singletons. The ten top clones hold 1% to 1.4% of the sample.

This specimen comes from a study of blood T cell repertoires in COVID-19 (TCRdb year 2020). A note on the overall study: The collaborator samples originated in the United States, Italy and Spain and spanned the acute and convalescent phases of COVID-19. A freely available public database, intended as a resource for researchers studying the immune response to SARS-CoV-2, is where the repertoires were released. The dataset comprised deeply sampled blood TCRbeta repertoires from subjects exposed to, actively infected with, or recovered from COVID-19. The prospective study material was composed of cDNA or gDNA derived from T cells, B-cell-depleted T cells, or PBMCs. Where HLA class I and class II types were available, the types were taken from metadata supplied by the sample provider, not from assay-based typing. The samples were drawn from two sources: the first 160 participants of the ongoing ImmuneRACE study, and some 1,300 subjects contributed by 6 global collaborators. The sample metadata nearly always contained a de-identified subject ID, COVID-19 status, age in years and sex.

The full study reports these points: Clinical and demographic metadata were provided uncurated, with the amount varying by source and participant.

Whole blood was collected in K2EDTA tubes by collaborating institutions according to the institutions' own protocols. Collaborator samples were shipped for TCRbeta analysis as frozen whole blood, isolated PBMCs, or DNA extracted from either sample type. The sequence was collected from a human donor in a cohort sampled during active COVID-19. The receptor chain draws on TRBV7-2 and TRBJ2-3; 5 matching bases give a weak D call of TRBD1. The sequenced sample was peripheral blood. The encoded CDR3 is CASSLFRVTDTQYF. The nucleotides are TGTGCCAGCAGCTTATTCAGGGTCACAGATACGCAGTATTTT. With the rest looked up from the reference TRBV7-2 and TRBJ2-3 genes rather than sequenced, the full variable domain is GAGVSQSPSNKVTEKGKDVELRCDPISGHTALYWYRQSLGQGLEFLIYFQGNSAPDKSGLPSDRFSAERTGGSVSTLTIQRTQQEDSAVYLCASSLFRVTDTQYFGPGTRLTVL.